Each of the 17 T cell receptor beta chains below was sequenced from the same sample in a study of T-cell reconstitution after alpha-beta-depleted transplantation in children. This sample's TCRbeta library carried unique molecular identifier barcodes. TCRdb ran MiXCR on the PCR reads and lists one entry per CDR3 protein. The repertoire holds about 160,000 distinct CDR3 sequences, 11% seen once, with less than 15% in the top ten. Sample: PBMCs, taken before TCRalphabeta/CD19-depleted stem cell transplant. All receptors come from a boy between 2 and 15 years old with acute myeloid leukemia, due to receive a stem cell transplant.

This clonotype has at least ten counts. The V call is TRBV12-5, the J call TRBJ2-5; D remains ambiguous. Germline V gene lookup returns CDR1 LGHNT and CDR2 FRNRAP. The CDR3 has 14 amino acids. The V end was cut by 0 bases, the J end by 3 bases, with 8 bases between. The CDR3 DNA follows: TGTGCTAGTGGTTTGGTACAAGAGAAAGAGACCCAGTACTTC. This gives the protein CASGLVQEKETQYF.

Only a few counts were recorded for this clonotype. V and J are TRBV5-1 and TRBJ2-6; 7 bases match TRBD1. Germline CDR1 reads SGHRS; CDR2 reads YFSETQ. This CDR3 is built from 15 residues. Trimming removed 4 bases from V and 1 base from J; junction bases left unmatched: 2. As DNA, the CDR3 is TGCGCCAGCAGCCAACAGGGGTCTGGGGCCAACGTCCTGACTTTC. Translated: CASSQQGSGANVLTF.

This clonotype was seen at least ten times. The chain is built from TRBV20-1 and TRBJ2-3; TRBD2 aligns across 8 bases. The junction had 12 bases not matched to a gene; V was cut back by 6 bases and J by 1 base. Germline V gene sequence: CDR1 DFQATT, CDR2 SNEGSKA (reference sequence). The CDR3 totals 16 residues. CDR3 sequence reads: CSAKTLAGIRTDTQYF. CDR3 bases: TGCAGTGCCAAAACCTTAGCGGGGATTCGCACAGATACGCAGTATTTT.

At least ten counts were recorded for this clonotype. J is TRBJ2-1 and V is TRBV7-2; D is ambiguous. Trimming shortened V by 9 bases and J by 4 bases, and 13 bases separated the two germline ends. This CDR3 has 13 amino acids. Germline CDR1 and CDR2: SGHTA and FQGNSA. The CDR3 sequence is CASSRAGYNEQFF. CDR3 DNA sequence: TGTGCCAGTAGCCGAGCCGGATACAATGAGCAGTTCTTC. Supplemented by reference TRBV7-2 and TRBJ2-1, the full variable domain reads GAGVSQSPSNKVTEKGKDVELRCDPISGHTALYWYRQSLGQGLEFLIYFQGNSAPDKSGLPSDRFSAERTGGSVSTLTIQRTQQEDSAVYLCASSRAGYNEQFFGPGTRLTVL.

This clonotype was seen repeatedly, ten times or more. The chain has TRBV6-5 and TRBJ1-1; no reliable D call. CDR3 length: 13 amino acids. The V end was cut by 4 bases, the J end by 3 bases, with 9 bases between. Germline assignment: CDR1 MNHEY and CDR2 SVGAGI. The CDR3 protein is CASSWAGDTEAFF. The CDR3 DNA is TGTGCCAGCAGTTGGGCAGGCGACACTGAAGCTTTCTTT.

This clonotype has a count of ten or more. A junction end diverges from the germline sequence, so it may reflect a read error. The chain is built from TRBV5-1 and TRBJ1-2; no clear D. CDR1 is SGHRS, CDR2 YFSETQ, per germline. The CDR3 contains 14 residues. CDR3 residues: CSSSLDTDGYGYTF. As DNA, the CDR3 is TGCTCCAGCAGCTTGGATACAGACGGCTATGGCTACACCTTC.

This clonotype was recorded many times. The rearrangement links TRBV28 to TRBJ2-7, with 12 bases identical to TRBD1. The V and J ends lost 4 bases and 7 bases, in that order; junction bases with no gene match: 2. CDR3 size: 13 residues. Germline assignment: CDR1 MDHEN and CDR2 SYDVKM. DNA for the CDR3: TGTGCCAGCAGTTGGGACAGGGGGCGGGAGCAGTACTTC. Residues: CASSWDRGREQYF.

This clonotype was observed many times. The chain employs TRBV10-3 and TRBJ2-7; 9 nucleotides line up with TRBD1. V was pared by 1 base and J by 6 bases, with 7 bases of the junction left unmatched. This CDR3 comprises 15 residues. From germline, CDR1 is ENHRY and CDR2 SYGVKD. CDR3 DNA: TGTGCCATCAGTGAGTGGAGGGGACAGGGCGGCGAGCAGTACGTC. Translated: CAISEWRGQGGEQYV.

This clonotype showed up many times. The chain joins TRBV5-1 to TRBJ1-2, with 10 bases aligning to TRBD1. The trim removed 3 bases at V and 5 bases at J, leaving 4 bases unmatched. The CDR3 is made up of 14 amino acids. Germline CDR1 is SGHRS and CDR2 is YFSETQ. CDR3 amino acids: CASSSTGGDYGYTF. CDR3 bases: TGCGCCAGCAGCTCGACAGGGGGCGATTATGGCTACACCTTC.

In this sample, this clonotype turned up a few times. The rearrangement joins TRBV20-1 to TRBJ1-5; 9 bases agree with TRBD1. J lost 6 bases, V lost 3 bases, and 9 bases had no gene match. The CDR3 length is 15 residues. Germline assignment: CDR1 DFQATT and CDR2 SNEGSKA (reference sequence). The CDR3 spells CSARGTGIVSQPQHF. As DNA, the CDR3 is TGCAGTGCTAGGGGGACAGGGATAGTTAGTCAGCCCCAGCATTTT.

Concerning this clonotype: A read error may produce the germline difference seen at one junction end. The chain has TRBV3-1 and TRBJ2-5; TRBD2 agrees at 12 bases. CDR1 and CDR2 from the germline V gene are LGHDT and YNNKEL (reference sequence). This CDR3 is built from 19 residues. The CDR3 is CATSQDPVSSGGGQETQYF. CDR3 sequence (DNA): TGTGCCACCAGCCAAGACCCGGTGTCTAGCGGGGGGGGCCAAGAGACCCAGTACTTC.

This clonotype came up many times. V is TRBV29-1 and J is TRBJ2-3; the D is unclear. Trimming took 7 bases from V and 5 from J, leaving 10 bases between them. The CDR3 consists of 11 residues. Germline assignment: CDR1 SQVTM and CDR2 ANQGSEA. The CDR3 spells CSGGMKDTQYF. The DNA for the CDR3 is TGCAGCGGGGGTATGAAAGATACGCAGTATTTT.

As regards this clonotype: A read error may be the cause here, since a much bigger clone is one base away. This chain connects TRBV3-1 to TRBJ2-5; D not resolved. CDR3 length equals 15 residues. Germline V lookup: CDR1 LGHDT, CDR2 YNNKEL (reference sequence). CDR3 in DNA: TGTGCCAGCACCCAAGCCGCCCACGTGAAGGAGACCCAGTACTTC. Translated, it gives CASTQAAHVKETQYF.

Note on this clonotype: A much larger clone lies a single base off, so this may be a read error. The V and J genes are TRBV5-1 and TRBJ2-4; D perhaps matches TRBD1 (6 bases). The CDR3 covers 14 residues. Trimming took 4 bases from V and 7 from J, leaving 15 bases between them. CDR1 SGHRS and CDR2 YFSETQ come from the germline V gene. This CDR3 is CASSGRDTDNIQYF. Written as DNA, the CDR3 is TGCGCCAGCAGCGGCCGGGACACCGACAACATTCAGTACTTC.

This clonotype was detected many times. This chain connects TRBV20-1 to TRBJ1-5; 7 nucleotides line up with TRBD1. Germline V gene data show CDR1 as DFQATT and CDR2 as SNEGSKA (reference sequence). Trimming cost V 5 bases and J 4 bases; bases outside gene matches: 5. CDR3 length: 13 amino acids. The CDR3 DNA is TGCAGTGCTCCCAACAGGGGTAATCAGCCCCAGCATTTT. Its protein is CSAPNRGNQPQHF.

Only one count was recorded for this clonotype. A much larger clone lies one base from this, so it may be a read error. The chain joins TRBV20-1 to TRBJ2-7, with TRBD1 matching over 7 bases. Germline V gene lookup returns CDR1 DFQATT and CDR2 SNEGSKA (reference sequence). The CDR3 spans 13 residues. J lost 3 bases, V lost 2 bases, and 4 bases had no gene match. The CDR3 DNA is TGCAGTGCTAGACGACACAGGGGCTACGAGCAGTACTTC. This gives the protein CSARRHRGYEQYF.

Remarks on this clonotype: This could be a read error, since a much larger clone is one nucleotide away. V gene TRBV28 combines with J gene TRBJ2-1, with TRBD2 identical over 10 bases. V shed 6 bases, J shed 2 bases, and the junction held 7 bases outside the gene matches. CDR1 MDHEN and CDR2 SYDVKM come from the germline V gene. This CDR3 spans 16 amino acids. The CDR3 region has the DNA TGTGCCAGCAGGGCCTTTAGCGGGAGGACCTACAATGAGCAGTTCTTC. Amino acids: CASRAFSGRTYNEQFF.